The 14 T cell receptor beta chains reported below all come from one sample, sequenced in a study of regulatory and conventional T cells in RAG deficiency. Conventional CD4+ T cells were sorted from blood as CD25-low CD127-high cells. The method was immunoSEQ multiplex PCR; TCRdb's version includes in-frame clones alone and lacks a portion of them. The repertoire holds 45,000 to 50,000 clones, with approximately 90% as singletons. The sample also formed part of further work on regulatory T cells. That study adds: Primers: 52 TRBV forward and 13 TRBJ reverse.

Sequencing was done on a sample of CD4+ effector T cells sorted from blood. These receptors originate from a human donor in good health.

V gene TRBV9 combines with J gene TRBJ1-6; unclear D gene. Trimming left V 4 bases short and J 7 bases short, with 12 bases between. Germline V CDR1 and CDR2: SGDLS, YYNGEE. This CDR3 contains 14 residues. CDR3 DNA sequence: TGTGCCAGCAGCCGATTGGACGGGAATTCACCCCTCCACTTT. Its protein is CASSRLDGNSPLHF.

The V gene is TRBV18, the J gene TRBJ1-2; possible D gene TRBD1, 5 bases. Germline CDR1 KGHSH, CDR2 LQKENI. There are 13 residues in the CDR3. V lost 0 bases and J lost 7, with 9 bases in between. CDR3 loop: CASSPPAGIGYTF. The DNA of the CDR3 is TGTGCCAGCTCACCACCGGCAGGGATTGGCTACACCTTC. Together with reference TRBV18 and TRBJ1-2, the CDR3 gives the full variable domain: NAGVMQNPRHLVRRRGQEARLRCSPMKGHSHVYWYRQLPEEGLKFMVYLQKENIIDESGMPKERFSAEFPKEGPSILRIQQVVRGDSAAYFCASSPPAGIGYTFGSGTRLTVV.

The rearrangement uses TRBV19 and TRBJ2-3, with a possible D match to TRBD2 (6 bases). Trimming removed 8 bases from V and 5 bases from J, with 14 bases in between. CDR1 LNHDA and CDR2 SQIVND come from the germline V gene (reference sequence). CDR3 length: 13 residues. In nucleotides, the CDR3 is TGTGCCAGTGGTACCCAGGGAGGAGATACGCAGTATTTT. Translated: CASGTQGGDTQYF.

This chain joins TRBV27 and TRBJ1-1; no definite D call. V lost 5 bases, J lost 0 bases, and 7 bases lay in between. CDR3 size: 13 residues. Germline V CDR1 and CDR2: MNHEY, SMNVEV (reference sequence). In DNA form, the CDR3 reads TGTGCCAGCAGTCAGGTAGTGAACACTGAAGCTTTCTTT. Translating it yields CASSQVVNTEAFF.

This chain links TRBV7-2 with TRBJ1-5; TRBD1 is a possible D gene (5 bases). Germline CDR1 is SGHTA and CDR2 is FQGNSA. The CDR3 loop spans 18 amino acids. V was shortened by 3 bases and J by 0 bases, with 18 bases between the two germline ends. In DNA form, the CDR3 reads TGTGCCAGCAGCTTCGTTCAGGGTTTTCTTTATAGCAATCAGCCCCAGCATTTT. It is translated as CASSFVQGFLYSNQPQHF.

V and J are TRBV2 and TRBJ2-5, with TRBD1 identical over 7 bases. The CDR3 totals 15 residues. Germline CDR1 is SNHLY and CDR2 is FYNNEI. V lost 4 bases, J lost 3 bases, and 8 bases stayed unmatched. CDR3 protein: CASSGRRDRKETQYF. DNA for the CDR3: TGTGCCAGCAGTGGGCGACGGGACAGAAAAGAGACCCAGTACTTC.

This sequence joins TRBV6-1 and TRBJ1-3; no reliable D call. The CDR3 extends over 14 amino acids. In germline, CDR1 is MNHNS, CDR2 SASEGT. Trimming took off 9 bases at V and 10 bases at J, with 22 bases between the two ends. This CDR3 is CASRYNPPIRTIYF. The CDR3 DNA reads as TGTGCCAGTCGCTACAACCCCCCCATAAGAACCATATATTTT.

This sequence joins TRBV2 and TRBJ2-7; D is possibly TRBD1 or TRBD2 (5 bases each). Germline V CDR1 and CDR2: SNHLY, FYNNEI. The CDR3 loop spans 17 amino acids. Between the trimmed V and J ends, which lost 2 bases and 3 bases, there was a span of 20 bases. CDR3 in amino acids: CASSEIGAPRDGYEQYF. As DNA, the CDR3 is TGTGCCAGCAGTGAAATCGGTGCTCCCCGGGACGGCTACGAGCAGTACTTC. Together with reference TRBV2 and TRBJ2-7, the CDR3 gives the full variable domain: EPEVTQTPSHQVTQMGQEVILRCVPISNHLYFYWYRQILGQKVEFLVSFYNNEISEKSEIFDDQFSVERPDGSNFTLKIRSTKLEDSAMYFCASSEIGAPRDGYEQYFGPGTRLTVT.

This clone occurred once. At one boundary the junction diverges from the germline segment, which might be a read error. The DNA for the CDR3 is TGTGCCAGCAGCTTAGAAGCTAGAAGAGGCTCTCTTGGAGTCTTC. This sequence encodes CASSLEARRGSLGVF. V gene TRBV7-2 combines with J gene TRBJ2-7; no clear D gene. The CDR3 spans 15 residues. Germline assignment: CDR1 SGHTA and CDR2 FQGNSA. Supplemented by reference TRBV7-2 and TRBJ2-7, the full variable domain reads GAGVSQSPSNKVTEKGKDVELRCDPISGHTALYWYRQSLGQGLEFLIYFQGNSAPDKSGLPSDRFSAERTGGSVSTLTIQRTQQEDSAVYLCASSLEARRGSLGVFGPGTRLTVT.

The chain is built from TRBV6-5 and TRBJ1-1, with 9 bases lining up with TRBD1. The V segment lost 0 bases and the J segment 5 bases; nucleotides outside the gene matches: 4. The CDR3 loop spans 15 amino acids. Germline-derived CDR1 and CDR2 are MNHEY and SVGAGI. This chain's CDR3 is CASSYSGQGETEAFF. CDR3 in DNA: TGTGCCAGCAGTTACTCGGGACAGGGAGAAACTGAAGCTTTCTTT.

The CDR3 coding sequence is TGTGCCAGCTCACCACCTGAGTACAGCCAGAACCGGCAGTACTTC. Protein product: CASSPPEYSQNRQYF. The chain recombines TRBV18 with TRBJ2-7, with D hard to call. The V gene lost 0 bases and the J gene lost 9 bases, with 18 bases spanning the gap. The V gene's germline CDR1 is KGHSH and CDR2 LQKENI. CDR3 size: 15 residues.

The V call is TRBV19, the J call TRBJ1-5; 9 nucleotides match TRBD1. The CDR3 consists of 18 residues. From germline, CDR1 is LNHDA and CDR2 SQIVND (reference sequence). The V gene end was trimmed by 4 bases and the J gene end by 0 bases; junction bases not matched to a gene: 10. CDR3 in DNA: TGTGCCAGTAGTACTGCAGGACAGGGGCGCTTTAGCAATCAGCCCCAGCATTTT. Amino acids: CASSTAGQGRFSNQPQHF.

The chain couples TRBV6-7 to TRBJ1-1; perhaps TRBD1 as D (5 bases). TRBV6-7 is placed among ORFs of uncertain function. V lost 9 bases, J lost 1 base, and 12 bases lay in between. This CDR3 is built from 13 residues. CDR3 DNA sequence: TGTGCCAGTCTCCGGGGGGGGAACACTGAAGCTTTCTTT. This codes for CASLRGGNTEAFF.

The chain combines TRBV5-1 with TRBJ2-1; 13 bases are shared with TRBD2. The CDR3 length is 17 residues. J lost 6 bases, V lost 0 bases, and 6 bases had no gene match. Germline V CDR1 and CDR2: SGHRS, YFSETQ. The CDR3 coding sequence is TGCGCCAGCAGCTTGGGGACTAGCGGGAGCACATCCAATGAGCAGTTCTTC. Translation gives CASSLGTSGSTSNEQFF.